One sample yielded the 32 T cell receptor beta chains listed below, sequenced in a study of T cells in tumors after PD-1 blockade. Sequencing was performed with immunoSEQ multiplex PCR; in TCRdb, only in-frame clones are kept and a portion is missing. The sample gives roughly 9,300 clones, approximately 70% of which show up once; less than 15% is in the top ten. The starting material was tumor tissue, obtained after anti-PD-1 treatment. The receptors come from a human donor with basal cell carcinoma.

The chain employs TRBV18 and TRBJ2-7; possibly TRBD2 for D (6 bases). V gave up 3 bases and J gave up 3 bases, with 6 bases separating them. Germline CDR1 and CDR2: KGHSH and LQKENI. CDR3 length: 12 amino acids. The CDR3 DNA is TGTGCCAGCTCACCCGGGGGCTACGAGCAGTACTTC. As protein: CASSPGGYEQYF.

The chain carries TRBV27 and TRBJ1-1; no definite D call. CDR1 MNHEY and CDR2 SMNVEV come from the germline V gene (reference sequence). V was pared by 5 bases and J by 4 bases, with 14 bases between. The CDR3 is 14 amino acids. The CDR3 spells CASSAIRAPTEAFF. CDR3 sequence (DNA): TGTGCCAGCAGTGCTATCCGGGCGCCCACTGAAGCTTTCTTT.

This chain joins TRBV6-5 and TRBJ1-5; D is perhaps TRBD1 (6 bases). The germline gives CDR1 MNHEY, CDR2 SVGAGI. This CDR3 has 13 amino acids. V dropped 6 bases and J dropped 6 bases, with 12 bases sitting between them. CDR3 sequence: CASSPAGAQPQHF. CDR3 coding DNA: TGTGCCAGCAGCCCCGCGGGGGCTCAGCCCCAGCATTTT.

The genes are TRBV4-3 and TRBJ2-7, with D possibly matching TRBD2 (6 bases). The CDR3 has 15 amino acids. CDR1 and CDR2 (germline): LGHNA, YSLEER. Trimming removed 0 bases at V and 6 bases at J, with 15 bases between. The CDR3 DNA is TGCGCCAGCAGCCAAGAAGGCTGGGACGGGGGCGAGCAGTACTTC. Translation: CASSQEGWDGGEQYF.

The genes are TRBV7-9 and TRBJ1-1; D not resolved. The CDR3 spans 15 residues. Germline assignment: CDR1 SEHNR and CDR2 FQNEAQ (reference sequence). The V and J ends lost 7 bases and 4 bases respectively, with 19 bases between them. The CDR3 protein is CASTVGRAAGTEAFF. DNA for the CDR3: TGTGCCAGCACCGTTGGTCGCGCCGCCGGCACTGAAGCTTTCTTT.

The CDR3 DNA is TGTGCCAGTAGTATAGAGGCTCAGGGCTCTTATGGCTACACCTTC. Residues: CASSIEAQGSYGYTF. This chain links TRBV19 with TRBJ1-2, with TRBD1 as a possible D gene (5 bases). Germline V CDR1 and CDR2: LNHDA, SQIVND (reference sequence). This CDR3 spans 15 amino acids. V was pared by 0 bases and J by 5 bases, with 13 bases between.

CDR3 coding DNA: TGCACCAGCAGCCAGAAACTTAGGACTTTAACCTACGAGCAGTACTTC. It specifies CTSSQKLRTLTYEQYF. The V gene is TRBV1, the J gene TRBJ2-7; no DNA check was done on the table's D call, TRBD2. TRBV1 is a documented pseudogene. There are 16 residues in the CDR3.

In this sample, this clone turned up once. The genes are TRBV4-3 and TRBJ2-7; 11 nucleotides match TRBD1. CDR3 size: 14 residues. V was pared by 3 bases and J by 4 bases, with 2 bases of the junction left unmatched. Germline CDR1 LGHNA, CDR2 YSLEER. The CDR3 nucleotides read TGCGCCAGCAGCCACGGACAGGGGGCGTACGAGCAGTACTTC. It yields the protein CASSHGQGAYEQYF.

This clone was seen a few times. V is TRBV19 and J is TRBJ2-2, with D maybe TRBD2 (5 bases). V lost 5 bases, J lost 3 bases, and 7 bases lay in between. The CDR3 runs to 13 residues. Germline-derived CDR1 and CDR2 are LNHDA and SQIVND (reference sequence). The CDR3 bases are TGTGCCAGTAGTGCGGGCTACACCGGGGAGCTGTTTTTT. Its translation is CASSAGYTGELFF.

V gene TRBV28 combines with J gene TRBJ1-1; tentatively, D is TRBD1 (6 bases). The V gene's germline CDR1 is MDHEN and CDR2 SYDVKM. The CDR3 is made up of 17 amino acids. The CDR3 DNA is TGTCCCCGCCGTTTTGGGGGCGGGGCCGGGGCATACACTGAAGCTTTCTTT. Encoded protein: CPRRFGGGAGAYTEAFF.

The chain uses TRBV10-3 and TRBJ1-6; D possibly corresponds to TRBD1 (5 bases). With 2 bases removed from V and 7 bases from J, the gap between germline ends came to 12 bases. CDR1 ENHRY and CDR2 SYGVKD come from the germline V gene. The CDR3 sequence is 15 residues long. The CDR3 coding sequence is TGTGCCATCAGTGAGGGGGACGGGAAGAATTCACCCCTCCACTTT. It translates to CAISEGDGKNSPLHF.

CDR3 region: CSVEGQGDNEQFF. The CDR3 coding sequence is TGCAGCGTTGAAGGGCAGGGGGACAATGAGCAGTTCTTC. The gene calls are TRBV29-1 and TRBJ2-1; 7 bases line up with TRBD1. J lost 5 bases, V lost 1 base, and 2 bases had no gene match. The CDR3 extends over 13 amino acids. Germline CDR1 reads SQVTM; CDR2 reads ANQGSEA.

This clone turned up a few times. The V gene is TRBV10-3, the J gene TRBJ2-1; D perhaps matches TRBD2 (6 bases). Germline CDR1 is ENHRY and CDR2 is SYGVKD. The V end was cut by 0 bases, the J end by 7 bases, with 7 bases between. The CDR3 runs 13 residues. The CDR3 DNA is TGTGCCATCAGTGAGTCGGGGGGAAATGAGCAGTTCTTC. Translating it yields CAISESGGNEQFF.

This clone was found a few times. In DNA, the CDR3 is TGTGCCAGCAGCTTAGGGGACAGGGGGAGCCAAGAGACCCAGTACTTC. Residues: CASSLGDRGSQETQYF. The chain has TRBV7-2 and TRBJ2-5, with TRBD1 matching 11 bases. This CDR3 region has 16 residues. V dropped 1 base and J dropped 1; count of bases not matched to a gene: 2. Germline values: CDR1 SGHTA, CDR2 FQGNSA.

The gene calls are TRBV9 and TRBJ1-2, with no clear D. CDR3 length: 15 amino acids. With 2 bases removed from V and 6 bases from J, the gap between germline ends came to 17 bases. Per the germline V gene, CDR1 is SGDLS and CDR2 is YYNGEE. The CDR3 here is CASSVFPMAPDGYTF. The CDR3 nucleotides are TGTGCCAGCAGCGTTTTCCCTATGGCTCCGGATGGCTACACCTTC.

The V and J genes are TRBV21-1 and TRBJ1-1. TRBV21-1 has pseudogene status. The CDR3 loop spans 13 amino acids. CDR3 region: CASSPHRAAEAFF. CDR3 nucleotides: TGTGCCAGCAGCCCCCACCGGGCAGCCGAAGCTTTCTTT.

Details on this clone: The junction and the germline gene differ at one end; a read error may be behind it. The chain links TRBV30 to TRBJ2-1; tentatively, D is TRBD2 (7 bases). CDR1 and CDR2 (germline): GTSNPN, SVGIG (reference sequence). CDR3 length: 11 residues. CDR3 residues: CAWIGGAVGIF. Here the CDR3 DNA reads TGTGCCTGGATAGGGGGGGCCGTTGGTATCTTC.

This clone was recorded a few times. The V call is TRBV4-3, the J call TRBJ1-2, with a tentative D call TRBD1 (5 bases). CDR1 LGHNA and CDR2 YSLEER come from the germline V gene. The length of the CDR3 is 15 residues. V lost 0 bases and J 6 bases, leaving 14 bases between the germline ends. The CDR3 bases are TGCGCCAGCAGCCAAGATAGCCGGGGACCCCATGGCTACACCTTC. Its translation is CASSQDSRGPHGYTF.

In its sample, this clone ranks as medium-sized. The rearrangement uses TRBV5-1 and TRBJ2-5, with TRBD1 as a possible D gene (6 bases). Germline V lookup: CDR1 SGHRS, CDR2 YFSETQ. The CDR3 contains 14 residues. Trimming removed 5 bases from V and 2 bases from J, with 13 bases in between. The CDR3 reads CASRGADPQETQYF. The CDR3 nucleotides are TGCGCCAGCAGGGGGGCGGATCCGCAAGAGACCCAGTACTTC.

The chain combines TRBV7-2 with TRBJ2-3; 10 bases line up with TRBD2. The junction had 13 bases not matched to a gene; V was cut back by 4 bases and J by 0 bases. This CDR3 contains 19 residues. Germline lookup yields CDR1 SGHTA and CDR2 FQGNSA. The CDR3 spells CASSSPRASGSSSTDTQYF. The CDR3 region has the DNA TGTGCCAGCAGCTCCCCTCGGGCTAGCGGGAGCTCTAGCACAGATACGCAGTATTTT.

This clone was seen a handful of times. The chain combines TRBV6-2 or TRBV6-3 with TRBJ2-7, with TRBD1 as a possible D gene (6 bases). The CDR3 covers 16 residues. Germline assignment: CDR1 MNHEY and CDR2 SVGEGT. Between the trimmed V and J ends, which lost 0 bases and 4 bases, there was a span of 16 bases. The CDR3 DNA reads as TGTGCCAGCAGTTACTCGAAAGGTGGGGGCCGGTACGAGCAGTACTTC. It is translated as CASSYSKGGGRYEQYF.

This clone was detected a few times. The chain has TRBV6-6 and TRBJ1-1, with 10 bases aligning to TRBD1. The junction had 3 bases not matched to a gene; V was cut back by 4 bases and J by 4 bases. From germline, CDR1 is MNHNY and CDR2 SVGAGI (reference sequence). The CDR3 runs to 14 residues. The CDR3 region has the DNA TGTGCCAGCAGTTCTCGGACAGGGGGCACTGAAGCTTTCTTT. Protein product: CASSSRTGGTEAFF.

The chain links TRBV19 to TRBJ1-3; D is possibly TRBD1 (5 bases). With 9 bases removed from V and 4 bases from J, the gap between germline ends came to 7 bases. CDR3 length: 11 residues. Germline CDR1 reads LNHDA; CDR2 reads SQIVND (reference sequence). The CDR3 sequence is CASRVGNTIYF. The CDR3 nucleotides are TGTGCCAGCAGGGTCGGAAACACCATATATTTT. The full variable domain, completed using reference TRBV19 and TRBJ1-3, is DGGITQSPKYLFRKEGQNVTLSCEQNLNHDAMYWYRQDPGQGLRLIYYSQIVNDFQKGDIAEGYSVSREKKESFPLTVTSAQKNPTAFYLCASRVGNTIYFGEGSWLTVV.

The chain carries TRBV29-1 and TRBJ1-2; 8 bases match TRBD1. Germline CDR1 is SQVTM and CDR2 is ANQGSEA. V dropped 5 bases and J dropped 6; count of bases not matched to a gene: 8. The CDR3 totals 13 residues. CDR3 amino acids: CSVPVQGADGYTF. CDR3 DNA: TGCAGCGTTCCAGTTCAGGGGGCGGATGGCTACACCTTC.

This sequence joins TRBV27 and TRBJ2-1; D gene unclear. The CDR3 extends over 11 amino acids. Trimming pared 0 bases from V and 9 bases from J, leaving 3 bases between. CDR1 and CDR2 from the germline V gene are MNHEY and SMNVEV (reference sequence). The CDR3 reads CASSLSGEQFF. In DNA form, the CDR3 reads TGTGCCAGCAGTTTATCCGGTGAGCAGTTCTTC.

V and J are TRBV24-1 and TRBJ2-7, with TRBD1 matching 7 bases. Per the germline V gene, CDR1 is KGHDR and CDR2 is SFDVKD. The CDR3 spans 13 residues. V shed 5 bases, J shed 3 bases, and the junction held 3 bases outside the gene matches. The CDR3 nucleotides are TGTGCCACCAGTGTGGCAGGGGGCTACGAGCAGTACTTC. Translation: CATSVAGGYEQYF.

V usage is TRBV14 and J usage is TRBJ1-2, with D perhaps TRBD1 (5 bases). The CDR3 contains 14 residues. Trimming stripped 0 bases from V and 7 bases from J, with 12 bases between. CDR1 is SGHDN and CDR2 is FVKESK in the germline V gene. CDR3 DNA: TGTGCCAGCAGCCAAGAAAGGGGATTTGGTGGCTACACCTTC. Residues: CASSQERGFGGYTF.

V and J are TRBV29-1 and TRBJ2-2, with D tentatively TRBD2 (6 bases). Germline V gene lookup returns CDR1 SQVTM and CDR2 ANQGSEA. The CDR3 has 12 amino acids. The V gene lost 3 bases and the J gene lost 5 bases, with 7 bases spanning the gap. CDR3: CSVDAGTGELFF. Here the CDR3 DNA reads TGCAGCGTTGACGCGGGGACCGGGGAGCTGTTTTTT.

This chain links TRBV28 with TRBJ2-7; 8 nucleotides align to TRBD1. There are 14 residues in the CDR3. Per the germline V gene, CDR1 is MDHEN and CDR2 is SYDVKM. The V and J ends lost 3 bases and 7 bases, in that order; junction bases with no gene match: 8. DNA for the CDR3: TGTGCCAGCAGTTTCGTCGGACAGGGTCGGGAGCAGTACTTC. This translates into CASSFVGQGREQYF.

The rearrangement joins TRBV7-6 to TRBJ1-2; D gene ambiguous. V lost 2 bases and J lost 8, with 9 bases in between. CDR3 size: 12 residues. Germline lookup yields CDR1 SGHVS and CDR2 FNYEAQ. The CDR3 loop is CASSLINSGYTF. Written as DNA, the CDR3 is TGTGCCAGCAGCTTAATTAACAGCGGCTACACCTTC.

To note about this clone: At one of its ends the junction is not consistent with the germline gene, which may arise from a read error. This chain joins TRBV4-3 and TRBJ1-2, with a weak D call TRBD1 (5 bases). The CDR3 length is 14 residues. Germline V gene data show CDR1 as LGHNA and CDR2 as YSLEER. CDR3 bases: TGCGCCAGCAGCCAAGCGGCAGGGACCGCAGGCACACGCTTC. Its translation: CASSQAAGTAGTRF.

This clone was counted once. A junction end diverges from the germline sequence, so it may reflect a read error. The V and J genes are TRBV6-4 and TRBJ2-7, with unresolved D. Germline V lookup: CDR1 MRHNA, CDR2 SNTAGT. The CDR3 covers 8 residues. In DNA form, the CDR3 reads TGTGCCAGCAGTGGGGGATTTTTC. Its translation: CASSGGFF.